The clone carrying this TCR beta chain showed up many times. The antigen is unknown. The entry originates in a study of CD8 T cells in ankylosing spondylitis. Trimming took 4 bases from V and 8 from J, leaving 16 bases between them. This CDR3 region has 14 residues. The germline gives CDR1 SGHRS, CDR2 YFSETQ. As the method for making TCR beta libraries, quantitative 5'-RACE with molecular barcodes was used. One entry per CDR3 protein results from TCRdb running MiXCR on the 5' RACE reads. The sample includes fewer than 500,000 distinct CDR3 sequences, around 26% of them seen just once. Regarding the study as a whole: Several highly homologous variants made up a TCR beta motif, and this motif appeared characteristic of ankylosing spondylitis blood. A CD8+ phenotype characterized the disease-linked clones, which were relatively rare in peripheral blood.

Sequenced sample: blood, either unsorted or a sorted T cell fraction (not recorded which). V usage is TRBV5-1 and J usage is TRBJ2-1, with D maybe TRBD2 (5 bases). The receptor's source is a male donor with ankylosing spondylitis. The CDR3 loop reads CASSRVPSRDEQFF. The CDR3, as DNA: TGCGCCAGCAGCCGGGTGCCTAGCCGGGATGAGCAGTTCTTC.